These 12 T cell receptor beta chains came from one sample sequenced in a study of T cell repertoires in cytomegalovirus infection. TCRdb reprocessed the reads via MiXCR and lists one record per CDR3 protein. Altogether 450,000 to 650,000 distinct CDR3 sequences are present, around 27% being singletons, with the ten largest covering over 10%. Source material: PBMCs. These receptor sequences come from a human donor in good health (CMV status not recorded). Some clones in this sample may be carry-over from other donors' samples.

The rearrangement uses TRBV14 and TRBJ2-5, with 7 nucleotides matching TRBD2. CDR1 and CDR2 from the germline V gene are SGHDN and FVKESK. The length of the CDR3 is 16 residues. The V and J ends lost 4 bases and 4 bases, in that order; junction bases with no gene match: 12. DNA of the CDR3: TGTGCCAGCAGCCTGCTAGCGGTCGGACCCCCAGAGACCCAGTACTTC. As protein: CASSLLAVGPPETQYF.

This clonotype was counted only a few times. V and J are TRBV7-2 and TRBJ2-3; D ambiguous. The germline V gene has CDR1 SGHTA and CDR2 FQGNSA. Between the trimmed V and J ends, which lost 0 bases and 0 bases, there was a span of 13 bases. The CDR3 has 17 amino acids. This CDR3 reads CASSLAPGQASTDTQYF. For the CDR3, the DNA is TGTGCCAGCAGCTTAGCCCCGGGTCAGGCTAGCACAGATACGCAGTATTTT.

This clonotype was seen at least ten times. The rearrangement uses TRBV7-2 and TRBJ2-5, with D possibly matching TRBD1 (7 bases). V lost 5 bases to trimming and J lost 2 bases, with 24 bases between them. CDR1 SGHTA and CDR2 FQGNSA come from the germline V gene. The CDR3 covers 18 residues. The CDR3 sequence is CASSQDAPGRGVQETQYF. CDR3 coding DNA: TGTGCCAGCAGCCAAGACGCCCCGGGCAGGGGGGTTCAAGAGACCCAGTACTTC.

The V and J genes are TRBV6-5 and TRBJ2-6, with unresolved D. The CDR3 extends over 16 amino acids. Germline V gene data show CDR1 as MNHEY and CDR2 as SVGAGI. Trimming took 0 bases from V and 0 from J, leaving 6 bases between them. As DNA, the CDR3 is TGTGCCAGCAGTTACTCGATGGGCTCTGGGGCCAACGTCCTGACTTTC. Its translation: CASSYSMGSGANVLTF.

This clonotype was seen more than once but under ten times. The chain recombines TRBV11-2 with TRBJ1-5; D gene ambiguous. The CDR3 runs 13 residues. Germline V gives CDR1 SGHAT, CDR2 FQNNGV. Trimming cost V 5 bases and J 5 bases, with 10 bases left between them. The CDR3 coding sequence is TGTGCCAGCAGCCCGGGCCGGCATCAGCCCCAGCATTTT. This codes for CASSPGRHQPQHF.

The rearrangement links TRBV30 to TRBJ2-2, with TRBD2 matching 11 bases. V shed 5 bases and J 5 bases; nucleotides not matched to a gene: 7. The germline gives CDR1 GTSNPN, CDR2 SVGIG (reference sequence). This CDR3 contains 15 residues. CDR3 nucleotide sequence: TGTGCCTGGGGTAGCGGGAGGGCCTTGACCGGGGAGCTGTTTTTT. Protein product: CAWGSGRALTGELFF.

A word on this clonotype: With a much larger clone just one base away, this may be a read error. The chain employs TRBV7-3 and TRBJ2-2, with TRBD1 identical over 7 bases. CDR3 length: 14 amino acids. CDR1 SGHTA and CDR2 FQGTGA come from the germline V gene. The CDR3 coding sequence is TGTGGCAGCAGCTTAAACAGGGACAGCGGGGAGCTGTTTTTT. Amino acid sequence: CGSSLNRDSGELFF.

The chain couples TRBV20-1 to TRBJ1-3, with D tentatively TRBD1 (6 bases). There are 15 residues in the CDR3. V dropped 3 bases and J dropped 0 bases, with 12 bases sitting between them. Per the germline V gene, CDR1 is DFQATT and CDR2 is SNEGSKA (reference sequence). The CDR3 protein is CSARTGQSSGNTIYF. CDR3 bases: TGCAGTGCTAGGACAGGACAGTCCTCTGGAAACACCATATATTTT.

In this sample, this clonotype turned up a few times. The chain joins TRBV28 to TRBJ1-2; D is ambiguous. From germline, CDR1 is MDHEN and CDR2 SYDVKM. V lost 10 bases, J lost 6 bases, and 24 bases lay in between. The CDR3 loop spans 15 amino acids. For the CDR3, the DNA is TGTGCCACCCATCAAGGAGGGTTTTTCAGCCATGGCTACACCTTC. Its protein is CATHQGGFFSHGYTF.

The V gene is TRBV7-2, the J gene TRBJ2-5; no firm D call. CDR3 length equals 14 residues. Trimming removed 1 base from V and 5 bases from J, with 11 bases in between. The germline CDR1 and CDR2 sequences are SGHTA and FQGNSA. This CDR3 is CASSLVPPRETQYF. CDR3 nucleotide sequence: TGTGCCAGCAGCTTAGTCCCACCGAGGGAGACCCAGTACTTC. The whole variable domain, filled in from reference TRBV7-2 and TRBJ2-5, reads GAGVSQSPSNKVTEKGKDVELRCDPISGHTALYWYRQSLGQGLEFLIYFQGNSAPDKSGLPSDRFSAERTGGSVSTLTIQRTQQEDSAVYLCASSLVPPRETQYFGPGTRLLVL.

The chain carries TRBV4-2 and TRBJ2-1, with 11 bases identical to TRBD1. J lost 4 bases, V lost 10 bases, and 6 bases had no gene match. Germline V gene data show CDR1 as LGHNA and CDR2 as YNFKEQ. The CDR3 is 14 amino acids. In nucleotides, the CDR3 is TGTGCCACCGGCGGACAGGGGGCTTACAATGAGCAGTTCTTC. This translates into CATGGQGAYNEQFF.

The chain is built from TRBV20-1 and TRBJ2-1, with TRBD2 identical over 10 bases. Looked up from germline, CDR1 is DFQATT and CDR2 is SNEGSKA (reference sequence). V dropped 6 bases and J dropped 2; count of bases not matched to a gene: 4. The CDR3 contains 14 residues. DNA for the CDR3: TGCAGTGCGGGGGGACTAGCGCCCTACAATGAGCAGTTCTTC. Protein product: CSAGGLAPYNEQFF.